Presented here are 17 T cell receptor beta chains from one specimen sequenced in a study of T cell changes during pregnancy in multiple sclerosis. Produced via immunoSEQ multiplex PCR; TCRdb's table is partial and in-frame only. The data contain tens of thousands of clones, nearly 90% of them singletons. Material: CD4+ T cells from peripheral blood mononuclear cells, obtained in the first trimester of pregnancy. Receptor source: a female donor with multiple sclerosis, enrolled in a pregnancy study.

The chain uses TRBV29-1 and TRBJ1-1, with D possibly being TRBD1 (5 bases). The V gene's germline CDR1 is SQVTM and CDR2 ANQGSEA. This CDR3 region has 14 residues. Trimming cost V 3 bases and J 3 bases, with 14 bases left between them. The CDR3 here is CSVELPGRHTEAFF. Here the CDR3 DNA reads TGCAGCGTTGAGCTCCCAGGGCGGCACACTGAAGCTTTCTTT.

V gene TRBV10-3 combines with J gene TRBJ2-3; D not certain. This CDR3 has 16 residues. V shed 6 bases and J shed 1 base, with 17 bases lying between them. Germline-derived CDR1 and CDR2 are ENHRY and SYGVKD. CDR3 region: CAIRPHGLPGTDTQYF. CDR3 nucleotides: TGTGCCATCAGGCCCCATGGCCTTCCTGGCACAGATACGCAGTATTTT.

The chain combines TRBV4-2 with TRBJ2-5; D might be TRBD1 (6 bases). Trimming took 0 bases from V and 5 from J, leaving 16 bases between them. The CDR3 runs 16 residues. From germline, CDR1 is LGHNA and CDR2 YNFKEQ. DNA for the CDR3: TGTGCCAGCAGCCAAGAAATCGCCAGGGGAAGTGAGACCCAGTACTTC. This sequence encodes CASSQEIARGSETQYF.

This clone showed up just once. The V gene is TRBV7-9, the J gene TRBJ2-5; the match to TRBD1 covers 8 bases. CDR3 size: 16 residues. Germline V lookup: CDR1 SEHNR, CDR2 FQNEAQ (reference sequence). Trimming cost V 3 bases and J 1 base; bases outside gene matches: 7. In nucleotides, the CDR3 is TGTGCCAGCAGCTTGCAGGGGGCAGGAGTCCAAGAGACCCAGTACTTC. Translated, it gives CASSLQGAGVQETQYF. Full variable domain (rest looked up from reference TRBV7-9 and TRBJ2-5): DTGVSQNPRHKITKRGQNVTFRCDPISEHNRLYWYRQTLGQGPEFLTYFQNEAQLEKSRLLSDRFSAERPKGSFSTLEIQRTEQGDSAMYLCASSLQGAGVQETQYFGPGTRLLVL.

CDR3 DNA sequence: TGTGCCAGCAGGGGAGGGGGGCCCTACGAGCAGTACTTC. This gives the protein CASRGGGPYEQYF. This chain joins TRBV28 and TRBJ2-7; tentative D call: TRBD2 (7 bases). Germline lookup yields CDR1 MDHEN and CDR2 SYDVKM. This CDR3 comprises 13 residues. The germline V and J ends were trimmed by 6 bases and 2 bases, with 11 bases remaining between them.

CDR3 sequence reads: CASSAFAGVGQTGELFF. The CDR3 region has the DNA TGCGCCAGCAGTGCTTTTGCGGGAGTAGGTCAAACCGGGGAGCTGTTTTTT. The chain combines TRBV10-2 with TRBJ2-2, with TRBD2 matching over 7 bases. J gave up 5 bases and V 4 bases, and 13 bases lay outside the gene matches. The CDR3 is 17 amino acids. Germline-derived CDR1 and CDR2 are WSHSY and SAAADI.

The V call is TRBV4-3, the J call TRBJ1-4; a weak D match, TRBD1 (6 bases). Trimming shortened V by 0 bases and J by 0 bases, and 17 bases separated the two germline ends. This CDR3 region has 19 residues. CDR1 and CDR2 from the germline V gene are LGHNA and YSLEER. The DNA of the CDR3 is TGCGCCAGCAGCCAAGATTATCCCGCAAACAGGGCAACTAATGAAAAACTGTTTTTT. Translating it yields CASSQDYPANRATNEKLFF.

V and J are TRBV7-8 and TRBJ2-7; possibly TRBD2 for D (5 bases). The V gene lost 1 base and the J gene lost 4 bases, with 11 bases spanning the gap. This CDR3 is 14 amino acids long. The V gene's germline CDR1 is SGHVS and CDR2 FQNEAQ. CDR3 coding DNA: TGTGCCAGCAGCTTAGGAGGGATTGGTTACGAGCAGTACTTC. It codes for CASSLGGIGYEQYF.

The chain employs TRBV7-3 and TRBJ1-2; D unclear. This CDR3 contains 13 residues. Germline V gene lookup returns CDR1 SGHTA and CDR2 FQGTGA. V was trimmed by 5 bases and J by 7 bases, leaving 14 bases between them. The CDR3 nucleotides read TGTGCCAGCAGCCCCCCCCCGGTTGGTGGCTACACCTTC. This gives the protein CASSPPPVGGYTF.

V is TRBV4-1 and J is TRBJ2-2; 10 nucleotides match TRBD2. Germline V gene data show CDR1 as MGHRA and CDR2 as YSYEKL. After removal of 5 bases from V and 3 bases from J, the junction contained 6 bases not matched to a gene. CDR3 size: 16 residues. CDR3 coding DNA: TGCGCCAGCAGCTTAGGACTAGCGGAGTACACCGGGGAGCTGTTTTTT. Translated, it gives CASSLGLAEYTGELFF.

The genes are TRBV14 and TRBJ2-3; D is unclear. The ends were cut back, 4 bases at V and 6 bases at J, with 14 bases in the middle. The CDR3 runs 14 residues. Germline loops: CDR1 SGHDN, CDR2 FVKESK. CDR3 DNA sequence: TGTGCCAGCAGCCCCCTTGGAGCGTACGATACGCAGTATTTT. Its translation: CASSPLGAYDTQYF. Filled out from reference TRBV14 and TRBJ2-3, the complete variable domain reads EAGVTQFPSHSVIEKGQTVTLRCDPISGHDNLYWYRRVMGKEIKFLLHFVKESKQDESGMPNNRFLAERTGGTYSTLKVQPAELEDSGVYFCASSPLGAYDTQYFGPGTRLTVL.

J is TRBJ1-1 and V is TRBV11-1, with 9 bases lining up with TRBD1. The V segment lost 5 bases and the J segment 1 base; nucleotides outside the gene matches: 5. The CDR3 contains 15 residues. Germline CDR1 and CDR2: SGHAT and FQDESV (reference sequence). CDR3 loop: CASSPHRGQNTEAFF. The DNA of the CDR3 is TGTGCCAGCAGCCCTCACAGGGGGCAGAACACTGAAGCTTTCTTT.

This chain links TRBV5-4 with TRBJ2-7, with 10 bases lining up with TRBD2. The V segment lost 0 bases and the J segment 3 bases; nucleotides outside the gene matches: 6. The germline gives CDR1 SGHNT, CDR2 YYREEE (reference sequence). The CDR3 is 16 residues long. CDR3 bases: TGTGCCAGCAGCTTGGCAAGCGGGAGGGCCTTCTACGAGCAGTACTTC. Its protein product is CASSLASGRAFYEQYF.

The chain's CDR3 is CASSEIGVAVAFGEQYF. The DNA of the CDR3 is TGTGCCAGCAGTGAAATTGGGGTAGCGGTTGCATTCGGCGAGCAGTACTTC. The chain is built from TRBV2 and TRBJ2-7; TRBD2 might be the D (6 bases). Trimming took 2 bases from V and 6 from J, leaving 23 bases between them. This CDR3 spans 17 amino acids. Germline CDR1 and CDR2: SNHLY and FYNNEI.

The chain joins TRBV7-2 to TRBJ1-2, with D possibly being TRBD1 (5 bases). Trimming stripped 2 bases from V and 5 bases from J, with 18 bases between. Germline loops: CDR1 SGHTA, CDR2 FQGNSA. This CDR3 has 16 amino acids. The CDR3 sequence is CASSLLGVGARYGYTF. The CDR3 DNA follows: TGTGCCAGCAGCTTACTGGGCGTTGGGGCAAGGTATGGCTACACCTTC.

The genes are TRBV5-4 and TRBJ2-7, with 8 bases that match TRBD2. The CDR3 covers 14 residues. Looked up from germline, CDR1 is SGHNT and CDR2 is YYREEE (reference sequence). With 0 bases clipped from V and 3 bases from J, the junction kept 2 bases outside the gene matches. CDR3: CASSLAGGYYEQYF. The CDR3 DNA is TGTGCCAGCAGCTTGGCGGGAGGGTACTACGAGCAGTACTTC.

The J gene is TRBJ2-7, the V gene TRBV19, with D perhaps TRBD1 (6 bases). V was clipped by 0 bases and J by 5 bases, with 14 bases between them. Germline CDR1 and CDR2: LNHDA and SQIVND (reference sequence). CDR3 length: 15 amino acids. CDR3 residues: CASSIDRPGADEQYF. CDR3 bases: TGTGCCAGTAGTATAGATCGGCCAGGGGCGGACGAGCAGTACTTC.